This entry lists 9 T cell receptor beta chains sequenced from one sample in a study of T-cell reconstitution after alpha-beta-depleted transplantation in children. The library targeted TCRbeta and was prepared with unique molecular identifiers. Each CDR3 protein is one row after TCRdb ran MiXCR on the PCR reads. Of approximately 130,000 distinct CDR3 sequences in the sample, roughly 9.7% were seen once. Sequenced here: PBMCs, mostly from graft donor cells, sampled 180 days after TCRalphabeta/CD19-depleted stem cell transplant. These receptors were collected from a girl less than two years old who had a stem cell transplant for combined immunodeficiency, so the T cells may come from the graft donor.

This chain uses TRBV27 with TRBJ2-5; D gene unclear. Germline V gives CDR1 MNHEY, CDR2 SMNVEV (reference sequence). V was pared by 0 bases and J by 1 base, with 6 bases between. CDR3 length: 14 amino acids. Here the CDR3 reads CASSLSIFQETQYF. DNA for the CDR3: TGTGCCAGCAGTTTATCCATATTCCAAGAGACCCAGTACTTC.

The CDR3 protein is CASSLWPVGETQYF. The CDR3 DNA is TGCGCCAGCAGCTTGTGGCCAGTCGGCGAGACCCAGTACTTC. This sequence joins TRBV5-1 and TRBJ2-5, with no clear D. The CDR3 loop spans 14 amino acids. The V gene lost 1 base and the J gene lost 5 bases, with 12 bases spanning the gap. CDR1 and CDR2 (germline): SGHRS, YFSETQ.

A note on this clonotype: Sequence at one end of the junction differs from germline and may be a read error. The chain couples TRBV12-3 or TRBV12-4 to TRBJ1-2, with D possibly TRBD1 on 5 matching bases. This CDR3 contains 13 residues. This chain's CDR3 is CASRLVEGTGDTF. The CDR3 DNA reads TGTGCCAGCAGACTAGTTGAGGGGACTGGCGACACCTTC.

This sequence joins TRBV24-1 and TRBJ2-4; 10 bases are shared with TRBD1. V shed 1 base, J shed 4 bases, and the junction held 12 bases outside the gene matches. Germline CDR1 KGHDR, CDR2 SFDVKD. The CDR3 is made up of 19 amino acids. CDR3 DNA: TGTGCCACCAGTGATTTTCTCGGGACAGGGGCAGCCCGAAAAAACATTCAGTACTTC. Its translation is CATSDFLGTGAARKNIQYF.

This clonotype was counted between two and nine times. V is TRBV20-1 and J is TRBJ2-1, with 7 positions matching TRBD2. The CDR3 runs to 17 residues. Trimming took 1 base from V and 2 from J; bases not matched to a gene: 11. Per germline, CDR1 DFQATT and CDR2 SNEGSKA (reference sequence). The CDR3 DNA reads TGCAGTGCTAGAGCCCCTAGCGGAGACCTGACCTACAATGAGCAGTTCTTC. This codes for CSARAPSGDLTYNEQFF.

This clonotype has only a few counts. The V gene is TRBV29-1, the J gene TRBJ2-7; 8 bases match TRBD1. The junction had 8 bases not matched to a gene; V was cut back by 8 bases and J by 5 bases. In germline, CDR1 is SQVTM, CDR2 ANQGSEA. This CDR3 is built from 12 residues. Here the CDR3 reads CSITGGHHEQYF. Here the CDR3 DNA reads TGCAGCATTACAGGGGGTCACCACGAGCAGTACTTC.

This clonotype showed up just a few times. The chain recombines TRBV7-2 with TRBJ2-5, with D perhaps TRBD2 (5 bases). Germline V gene data show CDR1 as SGHTA and CDR2 as FQGNSA. Trimming took off 2 bases at V and 3 bases at J, with 7 bases between the two ends. The CDR3 is 13 residues long. Here the CDR3 DNA reads TGTGCCAGCAGCTTACCCGGGAAAGAGACCCAGTACTTC. Residues: CASSLPGKETQYF.

This clonotype showed up just a few times. The V gene is TRBV29-1, the J gene TRBJ2-2, with 7 bases lining up with TRBD2. V lost 5 bases and J lost 5; bases outside the gene matches: 5. The CDR3 extends over 13 amino acids. Germline CDR1 SQVTM, CDR2 ANQGSEA. In nucleotides, the CDR3 is TGCAGCGTTATGAAAGCGGGGACCGGGGAGCTGTTTTTT. Amino acids: CSVMKAGTGELFF.

The rearrangement uses TRBV7-9 and TRBJ1-3, with 9 bases matching TRBD1. The CDR3 is 14 amino acids. With V trimmed by 5 bases and J by 4 bases, 3 bases remained unmatched. Germline V gene data show CDR1 as SEHNR and CDR2 as FQNEAQ (reference sequence). The CDR3 bases are TGTGCCAGCAGCCGACAGGGGGACGGAAACACCATATATTTT. Protein: CASSRQGDGNTIYF.